The source of this T cell receptor beta chain is a study of blood T cell repertoires in COVID-19. How the authors handled the data: Amplification with reference gene primers provided the estimates of nucleated cell counts. The method was immunoSEQ multiplex PCR; TCRdb's version includes in-frame clones alone and lacks a portion of them. V, J and clone size are taken as reported in that table, and D and trimming were inferred from the DNA itself. The sample gives roughly 200,000 clones, approximately 89% of which show up once; 3.5% to 5% is in the top ten. The TCR comes from a young woman with acute or convalescent COVID-19. The sample comprised peripheral blood.

CDR3 residues: CASSFSGSGETQYF. The CDR3 DNA is TGCGCCAGCAGCTTTAGCGGAAGCGGGGAGACCCAGTACTTC. This chain connects TRBV5-1 to TRBJ2-5; TRBD2 is a possible D gene (6 bases). Trimming stripped 2 bases from V and 5 bases from J, with 13 bases between. Germline lookup yields CDR1 SGHRS and CDR2 YFSETQ. The CDR3 covers 14 residues.